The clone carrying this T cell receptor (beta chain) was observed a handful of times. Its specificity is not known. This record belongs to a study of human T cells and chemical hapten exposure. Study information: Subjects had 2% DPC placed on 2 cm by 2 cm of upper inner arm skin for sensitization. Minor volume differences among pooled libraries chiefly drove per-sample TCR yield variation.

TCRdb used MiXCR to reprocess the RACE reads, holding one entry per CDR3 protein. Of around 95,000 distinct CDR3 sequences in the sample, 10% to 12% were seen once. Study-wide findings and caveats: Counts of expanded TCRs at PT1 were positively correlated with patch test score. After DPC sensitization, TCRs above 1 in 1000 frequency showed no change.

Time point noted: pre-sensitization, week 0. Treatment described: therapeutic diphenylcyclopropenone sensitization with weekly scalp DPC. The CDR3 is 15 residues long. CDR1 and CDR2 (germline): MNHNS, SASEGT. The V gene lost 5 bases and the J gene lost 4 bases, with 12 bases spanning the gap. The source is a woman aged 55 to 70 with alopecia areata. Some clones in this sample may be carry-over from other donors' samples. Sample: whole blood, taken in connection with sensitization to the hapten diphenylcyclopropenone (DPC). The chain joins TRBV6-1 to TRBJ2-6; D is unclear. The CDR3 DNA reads TGTGCCAGCAGTTCTGTAGCCTCCGGGGCCAACGTCCTGACTTTC. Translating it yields CASSSVASGANVLTF.